The entry below describes one TCR beta chain. Its antigen specificity is not known. Base qualities are missing; no much larger clone stands one base away. The method behind the library was 5' RACE. TCRdb names Illumina HiSeq 2000 as the instrument used. Template switching added a universal primer binding site, and the final cDNA carried a unique molecular identifier that allowed TCR cDNA molecules to be counted accurately. First-strand cDNA for TCR alpha and beta chains was synthesized from specific primers in the conserved constant-segment region. To control for contamination, every cDNA library was double barcoded, receiving both a SMART-Mk sample barcode and Illumina barcodes. TruSeq adapter sequences, together with Illumina sample barcodes, were added in two successive PCR steps. TCR alpha and beta cDNA libraries were sequenced on the Illumina HiSeq platform with custom primers. Processing in the source paper ran as follows. Raw reads were processed with MiGEC to extract unique molecular identifiers, and MiXCR was used to determine CDR3 positions. For each individual, recombination models were inferred using an EM algorithm with the repgenHMM and IGoR tools. Shared clonotype analysis was performed with the tcR package in R, normalizing sharing by the product of cloneset sizes. To study raw recombination free of thymic and clonal selection effects, out-of-frame nonproductive sequences were analyzed. The public reads were quality trimmed at Q25 with fastp and then assembled into clones with MiXCR by TCRdb, keeping productive beta chains. Identical CDR3 protein sequences are pooled into one entry, listed with their most common genes and DNA. The V and J calls and clone size are TCRdb's, not the authors'. In all, the sample holds 270,000 or so distinct CDR3 sequences, and around 8.3% of those were seen once. The top ten clones comprise less than 4% of the sample.

The record originates from a study of identical twins listed by TCRdb under 2016. With respect to the entire study: To test whether fetal clonotypes persist, this study deep-sequenced TCR alpha and beta repertoires from monozygotic twins, from unrelated adults of various ages, and from cord blood. Replicate twin experiments were performed at different times using different library preparation protocols to rule out contamination. The paper's findings and limits, for the study overall: Recombination models systematically underestimated out-of-frame TCR alpha sharing in monozygotic twins but agreed with sharing between unrelated individuals. Fewer insertions were carried by abundant cord blood beta clonotypes; a weaker similar trend was observed in young adult naive repertoires, while no such trend was observed in memory repertoires. A weaker excess of twin sharing was found in beta out-of-frame sequences because the signal-to-noise ratio was lowered by fewer shared sequences. Out-of-frame TCR alpha sequences shared between twins showed an excess of low generation-probability sequences compared with coincidental sharing between unrelated individuals. Because the same donors could not be followed over many years, the conclusions depended on cross-sectional statistical analysis. Invariant T cells such as MAIT and iNKT could partly confound zero-insertion analyses, although diverse VJ usage argued against such confounding for most clonotypes.

The CDR3 contains 13 residues, cysteine and phenylalanine counted. The only DNA kept is the CDR3, 39 bases in frame from the first base. V drops 4 bases and J drops 4 bases, leaving 9 bases in between. The germline V gene specifies SGHDT as CDR1 and YYEEEE as CDR2. Every donor was a healthy Caucasian. The twin cohort comprised three pairs of female monozygotic twins, all aged about 18 to 30 years. CD4+ and CD8+ T cell populations were isolated with positive isolation kits from Invitrogen. These records were also assigned to another study, of yellow fever vaccine responses in identical twins. As the second study states: According to the authors, in identical twins the way T cells responded to vaccination appeared partly convergent and partly personalized. In identical twins, the study followed T cell clones that responded to the vaccine with precision.

This clonotype was sampled from a woman in her late teens or twenties in good health. The sample taken for sequencing was CD8+ T cells sorted from blood. The chain is assembled from TRBV5-6 and TRBJ1-5; possibly the D gene is TRBD1, per 6 matching bases. The sequenced DNA is TGTGCCAGCAGCATTACAGGGAATCAGCCCCAGCATTTT. Its product reads: CASSITGNQPQHF.